The source of this T cell receptor (beta chain) is a study of cytomegalovirus exposure and HLA in healthy donors. Study-wide results and caveats: DRB1 had the most TCR associations and HLA-C the fewest, a later analysis found, with rates varying by HLA locus. Relative to equally common others, HLA-associated TCR beta chains showed greater clonal expansion in a later analysis. It was 150 to 200 TCR beta chains that were listed as cytomegalovirus-associated.

As to this clone: Antigen: not known.

Germline lookup yields CDR1 LNHDA and CDR2 SQIVND (reference sequence). This CDR3 has 17 residues. The V end lost 7 bases, the J end lost 5 bases, and 24 bases lay between the germline ends. The PCR made use of 60 Vbeta and 13 Jbeta primers. Profiled with immunoSEQ multiplex PCR; TCRdb holds only in-frame clones, not every one. The profile covers about 170,000 clones, with approximately 75% appearing a single time and around 1.5% taken by the ten largest. The TCR sequence derives from a girl aged 5-17 years in good health and CMV-seronegative. Sequenced input: PBMCs. This chain links TRBV19 with TRBJ1-5; D uncertain. The CDR3 sequence is CASTLWSRSGYDQPQHF. Written as DNA, the CDR3 is TGTGCCAGTACTCTATGGTCCCGGTCGGGATACGATCAGCCCCAGCATTTT.